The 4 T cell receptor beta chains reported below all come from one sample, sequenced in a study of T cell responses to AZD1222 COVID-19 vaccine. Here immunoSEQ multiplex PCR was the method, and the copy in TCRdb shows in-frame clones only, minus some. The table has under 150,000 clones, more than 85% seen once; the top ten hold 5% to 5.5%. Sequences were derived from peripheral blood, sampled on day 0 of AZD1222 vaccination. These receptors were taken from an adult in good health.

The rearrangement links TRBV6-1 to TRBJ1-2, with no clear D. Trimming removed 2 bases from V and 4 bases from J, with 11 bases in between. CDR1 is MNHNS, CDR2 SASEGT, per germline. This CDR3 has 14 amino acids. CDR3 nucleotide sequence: TGTGCCAGCAGTGAATGGAAAGGGTTCTATGGCTACACCTTC. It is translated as CASSEWKGFYGYTF.

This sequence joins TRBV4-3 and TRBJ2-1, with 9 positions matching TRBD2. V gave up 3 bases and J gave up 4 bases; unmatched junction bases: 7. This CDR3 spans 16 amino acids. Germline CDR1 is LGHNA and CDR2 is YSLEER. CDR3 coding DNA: TGCGCCAGCAGCCAGGCTAGCGGGACCCTTTACAATGAGCAGTTCTTC. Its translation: CASSQASGTLYNEQFF.

CDR3 protein: CASSLTGEGNQPQHF. The CDR3 bases are TGTGCCAGCAGTTTAACAGGGGAAGGCAATCAGCCCCAGCATTTT. The chain carries TRBV28 and TRBJ1-5; 7 bases align to TRBD1. V lost 2 bases to trimming and J lost 2 bases; unmatched junction nucleotides: 3. This CDR3 region has 15 residues. Germline CDR1 is MDHEN and CDR2 is SYDVKM.

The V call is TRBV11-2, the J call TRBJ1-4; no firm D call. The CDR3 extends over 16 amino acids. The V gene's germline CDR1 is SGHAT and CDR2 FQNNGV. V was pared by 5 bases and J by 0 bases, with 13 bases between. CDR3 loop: CASSLRALATNEKLFF. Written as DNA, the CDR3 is TGTGCCAGCAGCCTCCGGGCTTTAGCAACTAATGAAAAACTGTTTTTT.